What follows describes a single TCR beta chain. Its target antigen remains unknown. No much larger clone exists at a distance of one base, and base qualities are not known. The sample comes from a study of blood T cell repertoires in COVID-19 (dated by TCRdb to 2020 to 2022). About the full investigation: Samples from collaborators originated in the United States, Italy and Spain and spanned both the acute and convalescent phases of COVID-19. The prospective study material was composed of cDNA or gDNA derived from T cells, B-cell-depleted T cells, or PBMCs. Subjects who had been exposed to COVID-19, were actively infected with it, or had recovered from it provided the deeply sampled blood TCRbeta repertoires that made up the dataset. A freely available public database, intended as a resource for researchers studying the immune response to SARS-CoV-2, is where the repertoires were released. Samples came from the ongoing ImmuneRACE study (first 160 participants) plus 1,254 subjects from 6 global collaborators. The sample metadata nearly always contained a de-identified subject ID, COVID-19 status, age in years and sex. Where HLA class I and class II types were available, the types were taken from metadata supplied by the sample provider, not from assay-based typing. Overall study results and their limits: Clinical and demographic metadata were provided uncurated, with the amount varying by source and participant.

The collaborating institutions used their own protocols to collect whole blood in K2EDTA tubes. For TCRbeta analysis, collaborators shipped samples in one of three forms: frozen whole blood, isolated PBMCs, or DNA extracted from either of those sample types. The immunoSEQ Assay, a bias-controlled multiplex PCR, was used to amplify TCRbeta CDR3 regions from genomic DNA. The paper's data handling went like this. The number of nucleated cells in each sample was estimated by amplification of reference gene primers within the assay. To quantify the absolute abundance of each unique TCRbeta CDR3 rearrangement, sequence reads were collapsed and filtered. For each sample, productive Simpson clonality was calculated as the square root of Simpson's diversity index over productive rearrangements. The table was pulled from immuneACCESS by TCRdb, which kept in-frame rearrangements only. Such tables lose some clones; where checked, under half of the loss comes from unresolved V genes, and the rest has no known cause. That table is the source of V, J and clone size, and D and trimming were worked out from the DNA. This sample gives tens of thousands of clones in total; around 87% of them show up just once. The ten largest clonotypes hold 7% to 10% of the sample.

From the cysteine through the phenylalanine, the CDR3 covers 18 amino acids. Only the CDR3 region is kept as DNA, spanning 54 bases read in frame from base 1. This chain joins TRBV1 to TRBJ2-3; the table's D gene call, TRBD1, was not cross checked with the DNA. TRBV1 is shown as a pseudogene. The specimen sequenced was peripheral blood. The source is a man aged 45-60 years with active COVID-19. DNA sequence: TGCACCAGCAGCCTTTCCAGGGGGACAGGGGCGTTCACAGATACGCAGTATTTT. Translated, this is CTSSLSRGTGAFTDTQYF.